These T cell receptor beta chains were read from a single sample in a study of T cells after yellow fever vaccination. One entry per CDR3 protein results from TCRdb running MiXCR on the 5' RACE reads. The table includes 200,000 to 300,000 distinct CDR3 sequences, 10% to 15% detected once. The input for sequencing was CD4+ T cells sorted from PBMCs, taken 45 days after the yellow fever booster vaccination. The receptors come from a man aged 25-40 years who received the YFV17D yellow fever vaccine. Each CDR3 is given without its conserved first and last residue. The D gene is left open where the match is weak. Clone sizes are given selectively: once, few, many, or a class where the clone is expanded.

clone_size d_call j_call v_call cdr3_aa
few TRBD1 TRBJ2-2 TRBV28 ASTVGDRVTGELF
many - TRBJ1-1 TRBV20-1 SARADTYTEAF
- TRBD2 TRBJ2-1 TRBV27 ASSFGLVVPKGQF
- - TRBJ2-3 TRBV2 AMGPSSTDTQY
few TRBD2 TRBJ2-1 TRBV2 ASRSLAGGSGEQF
- TRBD2 TRBJ2-3 TRBV20-1 SAAGLADPSTDTQY
- - TRBJ2-7 TRBV20-1 SANRLVGAREQY
- - TRBJ1-2 TRBV20-1 SARDGGYGYT
- - TRBJ2-3 TRBV29-1 SVDGPTDTQY
many - TRBJ2-3 TRBV20-1 SAKGGSTDTQY
- TRBD2 TRBJ2-1 TRBV5-1 ASRVAGESYNEQF
few TRBD2 TRBJ2-1 TRBV29-1 SVALAGPYNEQF
- TRBD1 TRBJ2-4 TRBV18 ASSPFGTGLAKNIQY
few TRBD1 TRBJ1-3 TRBV20-1 SAQTGDRRNTIY
few - TRBJ2-2 TRBV7-9 ASTSISSNTGELF
few TRBD2 TRBJ2-1 TRBV4-3 ASSQWGTSGSSYNEQF
few TRBD1 TRBJ2-2 TRBV10-3 AISRDRATGELF
- TRBD1 TRBJ2-2 TRBV5-1 ASRSTGQGATGELF
few TRBD1 TRBJ1-2 TRBV12-3/TRBV12-4 ASRRTGGGYGYT
many TRBD1 TRBJ2-7 TRBV12-3/TRBV12-4 ASSFPGQGSYEQY
- - TRBJ1-1 TRBV20-1 SARDFQRAPVESTEAF
- - TRBJ2-3 TRBV29-1 SVEFYTDTQY
many TRBD2 TRBJ2-7 TRBV5-1 ASSQRGPMNEQY
- TRBD1 TRBJ2-2 TRBV12-3/TRBV12-4 ASSLGQGARTGELF
many TRBD1 TRBJ2-3 TRBV5-6 ASSRQGPDTQY
medium-sized TRBD2 TRBJ2-2 TRBV29-1 SVPGLASTGELF
- - TRBJ2-1 TRBV9 ASSDGQSFYNEQF
few TRBD1 TRBJ2-1 TRBV25-1 ASSGDRGYNEQF
- - TRBJ2-1 TRBV28 ASSLKNEQF
- TRBD2 TRBJ2-2 TRBV3-1 ASSQRTSGRTGELF
- - TRBJ2-5 TRBV28 ASSFERAGQETQY
- TRBD1 TRBJ1-6 TRBV28 ASRSQGVPYNSPLH
- - TRBJ1-3 TRBV20-1 SASTRASKGDHTIY
- - TRBJ1-5 TRBV12-3/TRBV12-4 ASSLGRPGAQH
few TRBD2 TRBJ2-3 TRBV4-3 ASSQSPLAGATDTQY
once TRBD2 TRBJ2-5 TRBV7-2 ASSLVAGGPGTQY
- - TRBJ2-7 TRBV7-9 ASSPTGPEQY
- - TRBJ2-7 TRBV7-2 ASSLRQGQGSYEQY
few - TRBJ2-1 TRBV12-3/TRBV12-4 ASSLQDDEQF
many - TRBJ2-3 TRBV10-2 ASSPGLRDTQY
few TRBD2 TRBJ2-1 TRBV7-2 ASSRSGTSYNEQF
- - TRBJ2-7 TRBV18 ASSLGTEQY
- - TRBJ2-2 TRBV29-1 SAGWQANTGELF
- TRBD1 TRBJ1-5 TRBV6-5 ASSYSGGTGIEN
few - TRBJ2-3 TRBV6-1 AAKRPSTDTQY
few TRBD1 TRBJ2-5 TRBV12-3/TRBV12-4 ASSLVTGGAPETQY
- - TRBJ2-7 TRBV20-1 SASHSGSYEQY
- - TRBJ2-7 TRBV30 AWDAGSYEQY
- - TRBJ2-3 TRBV7-3 ASSLDSKYSTDTQY
few TRBD2 TRBJ2-1 TRBV12-3/TRBV12-4 ASSPSGTTYNEQF
few - TRBJ1-1 TRBV30 AWSEITHWNTEAF
- - TRBJ1-1 TRBV20-1 SASSLIFGNRNTEAF
few - TRBJ2-7 TRBV5-6 ASSPGPPNEQY
- - TRBJ2-1 TRBV12-3/TRBV12-4 ASSADAYNEQF
- - TRBJ2-1 TRBV10-3 AITGSFGGSSYNEQF
many - TRBJ2-1 TRBV7-2 ASSRQANEQF
- - TRBJ2-7 TRBV3-1 ASSRQGGSSYEQY